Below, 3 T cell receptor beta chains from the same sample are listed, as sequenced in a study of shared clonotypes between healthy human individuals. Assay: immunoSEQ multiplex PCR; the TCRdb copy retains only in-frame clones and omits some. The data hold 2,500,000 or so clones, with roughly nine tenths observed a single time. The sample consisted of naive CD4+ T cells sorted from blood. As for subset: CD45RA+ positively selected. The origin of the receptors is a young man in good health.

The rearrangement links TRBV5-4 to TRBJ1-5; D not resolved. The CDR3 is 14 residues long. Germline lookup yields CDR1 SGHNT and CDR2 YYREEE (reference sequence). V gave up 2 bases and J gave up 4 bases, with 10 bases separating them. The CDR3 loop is CASSLLGSNQPQHF. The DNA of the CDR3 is TGTGCCAGCAGCTTATTGGGTTCAAATCAGCCCCAGCATTTT.

CDR3 region: CALTTTFGKNIQYF. The CDR3, as DNA: TGTGCCCTTACTACAACGTTCGGCAAAAACATTCAGTACTTC. This chain joins TRBV6-4 and TRBJ2-4, with D unresolved. CDR1 and CDR2 (germline): MRHNA, SNTAGT. V gave up 11 bases and J gave up 3 bases, with 17 bases separating them. This CDR3 is built from 14 residues.

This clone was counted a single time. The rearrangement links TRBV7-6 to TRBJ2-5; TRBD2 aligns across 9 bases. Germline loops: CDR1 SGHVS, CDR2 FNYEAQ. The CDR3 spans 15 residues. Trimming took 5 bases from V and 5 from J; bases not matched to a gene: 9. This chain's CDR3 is CASSPVAGGPETQYF. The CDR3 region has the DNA TGTGCCAGCAGCCCGGTGGCGGGGGGGCCTGAGACCCAGTACTTC.